This TCR beta chain appears in the sequencing data of a study of blood T cell repertoires in COVID-19. Study background: The study drew acute and convalescent COVID-19 samples from the United States, Italy and Spain. T cells, B-cell-depleted T cells, or PBMCs provided the cDNA or gDNA that served as material.

V was clipped by 1 base and J by 4 bases, with 13 bases between them. CDR1 is MNHNS and CDR2 is SASEGT in the germline V gene. This CDR3 contains 15 residues. In the original workflow: Using reference gene primer amplification, nucleated cell counts were estimated. Data came from immunoSEQ multiplex PCR; TCRdb stores just in-frame clones and leaves some out. That table gives V, J and clone size, and the DNA gave D and trimming. The table records roughly 200,000 clones, roughly 91% of them present only once. The source material was peripheral blood. The chain uses TRBV6-1 and TRBJ1-2; no firm D call. The sequence came from a middle-aged man with active or convalescent COVID-19. The CDR3 coding sequence is TGTGCCAGCAGTGAAGTAAGGAGCCAACTCTATGGCTACACCTTC. It translates to CASSEVRSQLYGYTF.